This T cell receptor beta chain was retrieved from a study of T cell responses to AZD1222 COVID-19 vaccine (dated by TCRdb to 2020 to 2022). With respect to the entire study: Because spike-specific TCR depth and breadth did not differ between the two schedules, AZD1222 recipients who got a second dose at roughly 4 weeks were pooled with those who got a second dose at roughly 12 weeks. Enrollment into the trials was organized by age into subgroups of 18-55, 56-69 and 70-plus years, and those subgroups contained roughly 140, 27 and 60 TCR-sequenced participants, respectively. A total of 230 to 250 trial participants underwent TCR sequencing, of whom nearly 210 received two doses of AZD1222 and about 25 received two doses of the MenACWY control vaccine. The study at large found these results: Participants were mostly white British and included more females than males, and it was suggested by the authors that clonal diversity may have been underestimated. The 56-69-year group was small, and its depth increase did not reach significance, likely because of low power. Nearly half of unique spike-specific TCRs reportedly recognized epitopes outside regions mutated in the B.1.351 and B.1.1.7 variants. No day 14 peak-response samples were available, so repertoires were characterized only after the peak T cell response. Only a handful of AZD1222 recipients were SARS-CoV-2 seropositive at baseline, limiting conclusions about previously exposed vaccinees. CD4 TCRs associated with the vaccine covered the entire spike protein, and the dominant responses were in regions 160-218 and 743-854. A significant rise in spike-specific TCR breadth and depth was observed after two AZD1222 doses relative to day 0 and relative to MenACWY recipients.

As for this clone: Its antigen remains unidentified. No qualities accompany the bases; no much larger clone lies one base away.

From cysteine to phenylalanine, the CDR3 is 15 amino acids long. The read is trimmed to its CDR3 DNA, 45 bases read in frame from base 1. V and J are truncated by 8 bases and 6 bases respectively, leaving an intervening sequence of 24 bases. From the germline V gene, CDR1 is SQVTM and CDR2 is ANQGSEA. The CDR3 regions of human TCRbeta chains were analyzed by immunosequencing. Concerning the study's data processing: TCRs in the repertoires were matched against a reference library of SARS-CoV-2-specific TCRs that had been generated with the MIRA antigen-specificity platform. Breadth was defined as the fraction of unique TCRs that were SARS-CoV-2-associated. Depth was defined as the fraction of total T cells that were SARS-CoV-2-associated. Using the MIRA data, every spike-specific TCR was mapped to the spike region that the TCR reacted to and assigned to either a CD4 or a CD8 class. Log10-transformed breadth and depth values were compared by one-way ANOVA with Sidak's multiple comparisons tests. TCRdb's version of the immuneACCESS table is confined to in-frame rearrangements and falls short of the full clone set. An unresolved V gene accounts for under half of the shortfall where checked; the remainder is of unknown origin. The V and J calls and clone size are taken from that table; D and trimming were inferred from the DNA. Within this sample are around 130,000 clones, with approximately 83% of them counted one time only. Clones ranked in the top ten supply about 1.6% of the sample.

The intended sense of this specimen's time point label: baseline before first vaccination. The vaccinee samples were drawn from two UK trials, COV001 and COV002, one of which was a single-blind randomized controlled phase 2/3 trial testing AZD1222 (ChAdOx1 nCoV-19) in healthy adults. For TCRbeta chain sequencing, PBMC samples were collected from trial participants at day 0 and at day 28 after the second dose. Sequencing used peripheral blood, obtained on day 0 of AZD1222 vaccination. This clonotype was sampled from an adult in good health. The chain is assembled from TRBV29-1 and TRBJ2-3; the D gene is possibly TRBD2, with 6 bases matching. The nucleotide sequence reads TGCAGCTCCTGTACCCAGGGCGGGGTGTGGGATACGCAGTATTTT. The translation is CSSCTQGGVWDTQYF.